The source of this T cell receptor (beta chain) is a study of shared clonotypes between healthy human individuals. The repertoire was sequenced with immunoSEQ multiplex PCR; TCRdb's copy has only in-frame clones and lacks some. Here the sample spans millions of clones, 85% to 95% being singletons. Germline lookup yields CDR1 SNHLY and CDR2 FYNNEI. The CDR3 covers 11 residues. V was clipped by 4 bases and J by 7 bases, with 8 bases between them. The clonotype comes from a man aged 18 to 30 in good health. The chain carries TRBV2 and TRBJ2-7; D is undetermined. Sequenced: naive CD4+ T cells sorted from blood. Subset specified: CD45RA+ positively selected. CDR3 sequence: CASSGMGEQYF. The CDR3 DNA reads as TGTGCCAGCAGTGGTATGGGGGAGCAGTACTTC.